Listed below are T cell receptor beta chains from one sample, sequenced in a study of T cell responses to AZD1222 COVID-19 vaccine. TCRdb's table, derived via immunoSEQ multiplex PCR, lists solely in-frame clones and lacks some. Here the sample spans 65,000 to 90,000 clones, about nine tenths being singletons. Source: peripheral blood, taken on day 0 of AZD1222 vaccination. Source of these receptors: an adult in good health. The CDR3 runs from the conserved cysteine through the conserved F or W. Each record gives: clone size, J gene, V gene, D gene, CDR3 DNA, CDR3 protein. The D gene is left open where the match is weak. Some rows mark clone size as missing; the rest say once, few, many or name a class of expanded clone.

clone_size: -; j_call: TRBJ2-7; v_call: TRBV20-1; d_call: TRBD1; cdr3_nt: TGCAGTGCTAGTCAGACAGGGCTCCCCTACGAGCAGTACTTC; cdr3_aa: CSASQTGLPYEQYF
clone_size: -; j_call: TRBJ1-1; v_call: TRBV18; d_call: TRBD1; cdr3_nt: TGTGCCAGCTCACCTACGAGGGGACAGGGACGAACTGAAGCTTTCTTT; cdr3_aa: CASSPTRGQGRTEAFF
clone_size: -; j_call: TRBJ2-7; v_call: TRBV6-5; d_call: TRBD2; cdr3_nt: TGTGCCAGCAGCCCCGGGACTAACTCCTACGAGCAGTACTTC; cdr3_aa: CASSPGTNSYEQYF
clone_size: -; j_call: TRBJ1-2; v_call: TRBV3-1/TRBV3-2; d_call: -; cdr3_nt: TGTGCCAGCAGCCAAGACCTCCGGGGCTACACCTTC; cdr3_aa: CASSQDLRGYTF
clone_size: once; j_call: TRBJ2-1; v_call: TRBV19; d_call: TRBD2; cdr3_nt: TGTGCCAGTAGTCCAACCGGGACTAGCCTCCAACAGTTCTTC; cdr3_aa: CASSPTGTSLQQFF
clone_size: few; j_call: TRBJ1-3; v_call: TRBV9; d_call: -; cdr3_nt: TGTGCCAGCAGCCCCCGGGTGAGAAACACCATATATTTT; cdr3_aa: CASSPRVRNTIYF
clone_size: once; j_call: TRBJ1-5; v_call: TRBV28; d_call: -; cdr3_nt: TGTGCCAGCATTGGGAGAGGCGGCAATCAGCCCCAGCATTTT; cdr3_aa: CASIGRGGNQPQHF
clone_size: -; j_call: TRBJ2-2; v_call: TRBV5-6; d_call: -; cdr3_nt: TGTGCCAGCAGCTTGCAGGGCTCCCGCTTGACCGGGGAGCTGTTTTTT; cdr3_aa: CASSLQGSRLTGELFF
clone_size: -; j_call: TRBJ1-1; v_call: TRBV7-9; d_call: -; cdr3_nt: TGTGCCAGCAGCTCCGGATGGGGGGTGAACACTGAAGCTTTCTTT; cdr3_aa: CASSSGWGVNTEAFF
clone_size: -; j_call: TRBJ2-1; v_call: TRBV7-2; d_call: -; cdr3_nt: TGTGCCAGCAGCTTAGCCCCCTACTCCTACAATGAGCAGTTCTTC; cdr3_aa: CASSLAPYSYNEQFF
clone_size: once; j_call: TRBJ1-5; v_call: TRBV4-1; d_call: -; cdr3_nt: TGCGCCAGCAGCCAAGAGCGCGGGGGCAATCAGCCCCAGCATTTT; cdr3_aa: CASSQERGGNQPQHF
clone_size: -; j_call: TRBJ1-5; v_call: TRBV19; d_call: -; cdr3_nt: TGTGCCTCAGACGGGCAGAGGAGCAATCAGCCCCAGCATTTT; cdr3_aa: CASDGQRSNQPQHF
clone_size: -; j_call: TRBJ2-7; v_call: TRBV6-2/TRBV6-3; d_call: TRBD2; cdr3_nt: TGTGCCAGCAGTGGAACCGGGACTAGCTTTCACGAGCAGTACTTC; cdr3_aa: CASSGTGTSFHEQYF
clone_size: -; j_call: TRBJ2-1; v_call: TRBV24-1; d_call: -; cdr3_nt: TGTGCCACCAGTGTGTCCAGTGGGGGTGAGCAGTTCTTC; cdr3_aa: CATSVSSGGEQFF
clone_size: -; j_call: TRBJ2-5; v_call: TRBV3-1/TRBV3-2; d_call: -; cdr3_nt: TGTGCCAGCAGCCAAAGGACGGGCCAAGAGACCCAGTACTTC; cdr3_aa: CASSQRTGQETQYF
clone_size: once; j_call: TRBJ2-7; v_call: TRBV7-8; d_call: -; cdr3_nt: TGTGCCAGCAGCTTAGACTGGGGCCACAGAAACTACGAGCAGTACTTC; cdr3_aa: CASSLDWGHRNYEQYF
clone_size: -; j_call: TRBJ2-7; v_call: TRBV28; d_call: -; cdr3_nt: TGTGCCAGCAAGACGAGGGGACGATCCCCCTACGAGCAGTACTTC; cdr3_aa: CASKTRGRSPYEQYF
clone_size: -; j_call: TRBJ1-1; v_call: TRBV7-9; d_call: -; cdr3_nt: TGTGCCAGCAGCCCCACAGGGTACACTGAAGCTTTCTTT; cdr3_aa: CASSPTGYTEAFF
clone_size: -; j_call: TRBJ2-7; v_call: TRBV27; d_call: -; cdr3_nt: TGTGCCAGCAGTTTGGGAGGGGGTGACTACGAGCAGTACTTC; cdr3_aa: CASSLGGGDYEQYF
clone_size: -; j_call: TRBJ1-5; v_call: TRBV6-2/TRBV6-3; d_call: -; cdr3_nt: TGTGCCAGCAGCAGTACAGGGAGTCAGCCCCAGCATTTT; cdr3_aa: CASSSTGSQPQHF
clone_size: medium-sized; j_call: TRBJ2-7; v_call: TRBV6-5; d_call: TRBD2; cdr3_nt: TGTGCCAGCACCAAGACGGGACTATCCTACGAGCAGTACTTC; cdr3_aa: CASTKTGLSYEQYF
clone_size: -; j_call: TRBJ1-6; v_call: TRBV11-2; d_call: -; cdr3_nt: TGTGCCAGCAGCTTAGACCGCACTGTTTCACCCCTCCACTTT; cdr3_aa: CASSLDRTVSPLHF
clone_size: once; j_call: TRBJ1-5; v_call: TRBV7-8; d_call: -; cdr3_nt: TGTGCCAGCAGCAGAGGGTCCGATATTGGGGTTCAGCCCCAGCATTTT; cdr3_aa: CASSRGSDIGVQPQHF
clone_size: -; j_call: TRBJ2-1; v_call: TRBV18; d_call: TRBD1; cdr3_nt: TGTGCCAGCTCACCGGGACAGGGTTTAGAGCAGTTCTTC; cdr3_aa: CASSPGQGLEQFF
clone_size: -; j_call: TRBJ1-5; v_call: TRBV6-5; d_call: -; cdr3_nt: TGTGCCAGCAGTTACTCGCGCCACCAGCCCCAGCATTTT; cdr3_aa: CASSYSRHQPQHF
clone_size: -; j_call: TRBJ2-7; v_call: TRBV9; d_call: -; cdr3_nt: TGTGCCAGCAGCGTAGTCGGCGATCCGGGGCGGGAGCAGTACTTC; cdr3_aa: CASSVVGDPGREQYF
clone_size: -; j_call: TRBJ1-6; v_call: TRBV30; d_call: -; cdr3_nt: TGTGCCTGGGAGGAGGGAGCCTCACCCCTCCACTTT; cdr3_aa: CAWEEGASPLHF
clone_size: -; j_call: TRBJ2-7; v_call: TRBV19; d_call: -; cdr3_nt: TGTGCCAGTGGGGCGGGACAGTCCTACGAGCAGTACTTC; cdr3_aa: CASGAGQSYEQYF
clone_size: -; j_call: TRBJ1-6; v_call: TRBV19; d_call: TRBD1; cdr3_nt: TGTGCCAGTAACAAGGACAGGGCGGGCAATTCACCCCTCCACTTT; cdr3_aa: CASNKDRAGNSPLHF
clone_size: -; j_call: TRBJ1-3; v_call: TRBV24-1; d_call: -; cdr3_nt: TGTGCCACCAGGGACCCCACTGGAAACACCATATATTTT; cdr3_aa: CATRDPTGNTIYF
clone_size: once; j_call: TRBJ1-5; v_call: TRBV6-2/TRBV6-3; d_call: -; cdr3_nt: TGTGCCAGCAGTTCCCTGGACAGTGAAAGGGTTTATAGCAATCAGCCCCAGCATTTT; cdr3_aa: CASSSLDSERVYSNQPQHF
clone_size: -; j_call: TRBJ1-1; v_call: TRBV7-9; d_call: TRBD1; cdr3_nt: TGTGCCAGCAGCTTAGCCCAGGGACAGGGGGCCCTTGAAGCTTTCTTT; cdr3_aa: CASSLAQGQGALEAFF
clone_size: -; j_call: TRBJ1-1; v_call: TRBV5-6; d_call: -; cdr3_nt: TGTGCCAGCAGCTTGGTCGCGGGAACCAACATGAACACTGAAGCTTTCTTT; cdr3_aa: CASSLVAGTNMNTEAFF
clone_size: -; j_call: TRBJ2-7; v_call: TRBV7-3; d_call: TRBD1; cdr3_nt: TGTGCCAGCAGCTCGGGACAGGGCTCCTACGAGCAGTACTTC; cdr3_aa: CASSSGQGSYEQYF
clone_size: -; j_call: TRBJ2-1; v_call: TRBV27; d_call: -; cdr3_nt: TGTGCCAGCAGTCCATCCTCGGGCGCGGGCCCCCACAATGAGCAGTTCTTC; cdr3_aa: CASSPSSGAGPHNEQFF
clone_size: once; j_call: TRBJ2-6; v_call: TRBV28; d_call: -; cdr3_nt: TGTGCCAGCAGTTTTACGGACCTCTCTGGGGCCAACGTCCTGACTTTC; cdr3_aa: CASSFTDLSGANVLTF
clone_size: -; j_call: TRBJ2-2; v_call: TRBV5-1; d_call: TRBD2; cdr3_nt: TGCGCCAGCAGCTTGGGGCTAGCGGGGGGCCGCAACACCGGGGAGCTGTTTTTT; cdr3_aa: CASSLGLAGGRNTGELFF
clone_size: -; j_call: TRBJ1-2; v_call: TRBV30; d_call: TRBD1; cdr3_nt: TGTGCCTGGAGTTCAACAGGGGATCAGGGCTACACCTTC; cdr3_aa: CAWSSTGDQGYTF
clone_size: -; j_call: TRBJ1-5; v_call: TRBV27; d_call: TRBD1; cdr3_nt: TGTGCCAGCAGTCAAGCTACAGGGGGGAATCAGCCCCAGCATTTT; cdr3_aa: CASSQATGGNQPQHF
clone_size: -; j_call: TRBJ2-1; v_call: TRBV3-1/TRBV3-2; d_call: TRBD2; cdr3_nt: TGTGCCAGCAGCCAAGTTATAGCGGGAGAATCTGAGCAGTTCTTC; cdr3_aa: CASSQVIAGESEQFF
clone_size: -; j_call: TRBJ1-1; v_call: TRBV18; d_call: -; cdr3_nt: TGTGCCAGCTCACTTAGGAGCAGGGGAGGGTCCATGAACACTGAAGCTTTCTTT; cdr3_aa: CASSLRSRGGSMNTEAFF
clone_size: -; j_call: TRBJ2-5; v_call: TRBV19; d_call: TRBD1; cdr3_nt: TGTGCCAGTAGAGGTGAGACAGGGTTGCCGTTGGAGACCCAGTACTTC; cdr3_aa: CASRGETGLPLETQYF
clone_size: few; j_call: TRBJ1-5; v_call: TRBV3-1/TRBV3-2; d_call: -; cdr3_nt: TGTGCCAGCAGCCTCATCTATAGCAATCAGCCCCAGCATTTT; cdr3_aa: CASSLIYSNQPQHF
clone_size: -; j_call: TRBJ2-1; v_call: TRBV14; d_call: -; cdr3_nt: TGTGCCAGCAGCCATCATACATCCGGTGGGGCCTTTAGAGAGCAGTTCTTC; cdr3_aa: CASSHHTSGGAFREQFF
clone_size: -; j_call: TRBJ1-2; v_call: TRBV4-1; d_call: TRBD1; cdr3_nt: TGCGCCAGCAGCCAAGGACAGGGGATTGGCTACACCTTC; cdr3_aa: CASSQGQGIGYTF
clone_size: -; j_call: TRBJ2-7; v_call: TRBV5-1; d_call: TRBD2; cdr3_nt: TGCGCCAGCCGACGGGCCGCGGGGGGCGAGCAGTACTTC; cdr3_aa: CASRRAAGGEQYF
clone_size: -; j_call: TRBJ1-2; v_call: TRBV7-3; d_call: TRBD1; cdr3_nt: TGTGCCAGCAGCCCCGACAGGGGGCATGGCTACACCTTC; cdr3_aa: CASSPDRGHGYTF
clone_size: -; j_call: TRBJ2-2; v_call: TRBV3-1/TRBV3-2; d_call: -; cdr3_nt: TGTGCCAGCAGCCAAGGGCCCCAAAGCGGGGAGCTGTTTTTT; cdr3_aa: CASSQGPQSGELFF
clone_size: -; j_call: TRBJ1-6; v_call: TRBV19; d_call: TRBD1; cdr3_nt: TGTGCCAGTACGGGACAGCTTAATTCACCCCTCCACTTT; cdr3_aa: CASTGQLNSPLHF
clone_size: -; j_call: TRBJ1-1; v_call: TRBV5-4; d_call: -; cdr3_nt: TGTGCCAGCAGCTCTAAGCTAAACACTGAAGCTTTCTTT; cdr3_aa: CASSSKLNTEAFF
clone_size: once; j_call: TRBJ2-7; v_call: TRBV2; d_call: TRBD1; cdr3_nt: TGTGCCAGCAAGAGGACAGGGGCTAGCTACGAGCAGTACTTC; cdr3_aa: CASKRTGASYEQYF
clone_size: -; j_call: TRBJ2-5; v_call: TRBV7-3; d_call: -; cdr3_nt: TGTGCCAGCAGCTCCGGAGAGGGGACCCAAGAGACCCAGTACTTC; cdr3_aa: CASSSGEGTQETQYF
clone_size: many; j_call: TRBJ2-7; v_call: TRBV2; d_call: TRBD2; cdr3_nt: TGTGCCAGCAGTTTTAGCGGGAGGAGCTCCTACGAGCAGTACTTC; cdr3_aa: CASSFSGRSSYEQYF
clone_size: -; j_call: TRBJ1-2; v_call: TRBV12-3/TRBV12-4; d_call: -; cdr3_nt: TGTGCCAGTGGGGGAGGACGGCCGTATGGCTACACCTTC; cdr3_aa: CASGGGRPYGYTF
clone_size: few; j_call: TRBJ2-7; v_call: TRBV28; d_call: -; cdr3_nt: TGTGCCAGCAGCTGGGGGTACGAGCAGTACTTC; cdr3_aa: CASSWGYEQYF
clone_size: -; j_call: TRBJ1-2; v_call: TRBV5-4; d_call: -; cdr3_nt: TGTGCCAGCAGCACAACAAGAGCTAACTATGGCTACACCTTC; cdr3_aa: CASSTTRANYGYTF
clone_size: -; j_call: TRBJ2-3; v_call: TRBV29-1; d_call: TRBD2; cdr3_nt: TGCAGCGTCCCTAATCAGCGGGGATACACAGATACGCAGTATTTT; cdr3_aa: CSVPNQRGYTDTQYF
clone_size: once; j_call: TRBJ1-6; v_call: TRBV28; d_call: -; cdr3_nt: TGTGCCAGCCGCATTGTCGGGGGGAGCTCCTATAATTCACCCCTCCACTTT; cdr3_aa: CASRIVGGSSYNSPLHF
clone_size: once; j_call: TRBJ1-6; v_call: TRBV7-8; d_call: -; cdr3_nt: TGTGCCAGCAGCGTAATCGGGGAAGCCTATAATTCACCCCTCCACTTT; cdr3_aa: CASSVIGEAYNSPLHF